This T cell receptor (beta chain) was found in a study of control samples from healthy donors and cancer patients. Measured with immunoSEQ multiplex PCR; TCRdb has only the in-frame clones, and not every one. This table has a few hundred thousand clones, 75% to 95% appearing once. Germline trimming cut 6 bases from V and 9 bases from J; bases unmatched to any gene: 3. The CDR3 spans 13 residues. CDR1 is LGHDT, CDR2 YNNKEL, per germline (reference sequence). The sequenced material came from PBMCs. The rearrangement uses TRBV3-1 (or the pseudogene TRBV3-2) and TRBJ2-1; TRBD2 aligns across 12 bases. This clonotype was obtained from a man aged 40-49 years with head and neck cancer. The CDR3 region is CASRTSGSVEQFF. The CDR3 region has the DNA TGTGCCAGCAGGACTAGCGGGAGTGTTGAGCAGTTCTTC.